The 11 T cell receptor beta chains listed next were all sequenced from one sample in a study of spatial heterogeneity in lung cancer. TCRdb used MiXCR to reprocess the 5' RACE reads, holding one entry per CDR3 protein. This table has some 100,000 distinct CDR3 sequences, 10% to 15% appearing once. Time point denoted: sample taken at primary tumor resection. The study sequenced unsorted whole RNA from tumor, nontumor lung or frozen PBMC. The starting material was PBMCs, obtained at surgery. The receptors were gathered from a male donor with early-stage non-small cell lung cancer.

This clonotype was seen a handful of times. The chain uses TRBV6-2 or TRBV6-3 and TRBJ2-7, with a possible D match to TRBD1 (5 bases). V lost 5 bases to trimming and J lost 5 bases, with 19 bases between them. This CDR3 has 15 amino acids. Germline loops: CDR1 MNHEY, CDR2 SVGEGT. The CDR3 DNA follows: TGTGCCAGCAGTCGGCAGGGCCAGGGCCTGGACGAGCAGTACTTC. The encoded protein is CASSRQGQGLDEQYF.

The chain's CDR3 is CASSAAIRSTDTQYF. CDR3 bases: TGCGCCAGCAGCGCGGCCATTCGAAGCACAGATACGCAGTATTTT. This chain joins TRBV5-1 and TRBJ2-3; D is ambiguous. Germline values: CDR1 SGHRS, CDR2 YFSETQ. This CDR3 contains 15 residues. V lost 4 bases, J lost 0 bases, and 12 bases lay in between.

The V call is TRBV28, the J call TRBJ2-7; a possible D gene is TRBD1 (6 bases). Germline V gene sequence: CDR1 MDHEN, CDR2 SYDVKM. The CDR3 is made up of 12 amino acids. V lost 8 bases and J 5 bases, leaving 13 bases between the germline ends. CDR3 amino acids: CASSGVGDEQYF. The DNA of the CDR3 is TGTGCCAGCTCAGGGGTGGGGGACGAGCAGTACTTC.

This clonotype has just a few counts. The rearrangement links TRBV28 to TRBJ2-1, with TRBD1 identical over 9 bases. J was trimmed by 8 bases and V by 4 bases; bases with no gene match: 9. From germline, CDR1 is MDHEN and CDR2 SYDVKM. The CDR3 covers 15 residues. The CDR3 DNA is TGTGCCAGCAGTTCCGGGGGGACAGGGAGAGATGAGCAGTTCTTC. Its translation: CASSSGGTGRDEQFF.

This clonotype was observed a handful of times. The chain uses TRBV10-3 and TRBJ2-1, with TRBD1 identical over 8 bases. Germline trimming cut 8 bases from V and 9 bases from J; bases unmatched to any gene: 9. Germline CDR1 is ENHRY and CDR2 is SYGVKD. The CDR3 spans 13 residues. CDR3 protein: CAISPTGVGEQFF. The CDR3 coding sequence is TGTGCCATCTCTCCGACAGGGGTCGGTGAGCAGTTCTTC.

This clonotype was recorded at least ten times. The V and J genes are TRBV7-8 and TRBJ2-7; TRBD2 agrees at 12 bases. CDR1 is SGHVS, CDR2 FQNEAQ, per germline. CDR3 length: 16 amino acids. With 3 bases clipped from V and 2 bases from J, the junction kept 5 bases outside the gene matches. The CDR3 bases are TGTGCCAGCAGCTTTACTAGCGGGAGGCCCACCTACGAGCAGTACTTC. Translation gives CASSFTSGRPTYEQYF. Drawing the rest from reference TRBV7-8 and TRBJ2-7, the complete variable domain is GAGVSQSPRYKVAKRGQDVALRCDPISGHVSLFWYQQALGQGPEFLTYFQNEAQLDKSGLPSDRFFAERPEGSVSTLKIQRTQQEDSAVYLCASSFTSGRPTYEQYFGPGTRLTVT.

This clonotype came up a few times. The chain joins TRBV27 to TRBJ1-5; 7 bases line up with TRBD1. Trimming cost V 2 bases and J 6 bases; bases outside gene matches: 4. There are 14 residues in the CDR3. The germline CDR1 and CDR2 sequences are MNHEY and SMNVEV (reference sequence). The CDR3 region is CASSLRGGFQPQHF. The DNA for the CDR3 is TGTGCCAGCAGTTTACGAGGGGGCTTTCAGCCCCAGCATTTT.

This clonotype was recorded a few times. This chain uses TRBV6-2 or TRBV6-3 with TRBJ2-1, with D possibly being TRBD2 (6 bases). CDR1 is MNHEY, CDR2 SVGEGT, per germline. The V end lost 5 bases, the J end lost 2 bases, and 16 bases lay between the germline ends. The CDR3 has 16 amino acids. CDR3 amino acids: CASSTLTRPPYNEQFF. In nucleotides, the CDR3 is TGTGCCAGCAGTACCTTGACTAGGCCACCCTACAATGAGCAGTTCTTC.

This clonotype has a count of ten or more. Written as DNA, the CDR3 is TGTGCCAGCAGCTTGGAACTAGCGGGAAGCACCGGGGAGCTGTTTTTT. Translating gives CASSLELAGSTGELFF. The chain couples TRBV5-4 to TRBJ2-2, with 10 bases that match TRBD2. The CDR3 totals 16 residues. Germline loops: CDR1 SGHNT, CDR2 YYREEE (reference sequence). The V segment lost 0 bases and the J segment 4 bases; nucleotides outside the gene matches: 3.

This sequence joins TRBV20-1 and TRBJ2-7; D uncertain. The germline gives CDR1 DFQATT, CDR2 SNEGSKA (reference sequence). Trimming cost V 1 base and J 2 bases, with 6 bases left between them. The CDR3 contains 12 residues. The CDR3 protein is CSARASAYEQYF. CDR3 nucleotide sequence: TGCAGTGCTAGAGCCAGTGCCTACGAGCAGTACTTC.

This clonotype was detected many times. The V and J genes are TRBV5-6 and TRBJ2-7, with TRBD1 matching over 7 bases. In germline, CDR1 is SGHDT, CDR2 YYEEEE. CDR3 length: 19 amino acids. V shed 4 bases and J 2 bases; nucleotides not matched to a gene: 21. The CDR3 coding sequence is TGTGCCAGCAGCCGCTTGGGTGGCCTACCGGGACAGAGCCCCTACGAGCAGTACTTC. This codes for CASSRLGGLPGQSPYEQYF.